The TCR beta chain under discussion was sequenced for a study of blood T cell repertoires in COVID-19. Libraries were prepared by immunoSEQ multiplex PCR; TCRdb keeps only in-frame clonotypes and omits some of them. The repertoire holds just over 150,000 clones, with 75% to 90% as singletons. Germline V gene data show CDR1 as SGHTA and CDR2 as FQGTGA. The CDR3 sequence is 15 residues long. V lost 4 bases, J lost 5 bases, and 15 bases lay in between. The V and J genes are TRBV7-3 and TRBJ1-5; TRBD1 is a possible D gene (6 bases). This sequence originates from a woman between 70 and 85 years old with acute or convalescent COVID-19. The sample consisted of peripheral blood. CDR3 loop: CASSSGQLSYQPQHF. The CDR3 DNA reads TGTGCCAGCAGCTCTGGACAGTTATCGTATCAGCCCCAGCATTTT.